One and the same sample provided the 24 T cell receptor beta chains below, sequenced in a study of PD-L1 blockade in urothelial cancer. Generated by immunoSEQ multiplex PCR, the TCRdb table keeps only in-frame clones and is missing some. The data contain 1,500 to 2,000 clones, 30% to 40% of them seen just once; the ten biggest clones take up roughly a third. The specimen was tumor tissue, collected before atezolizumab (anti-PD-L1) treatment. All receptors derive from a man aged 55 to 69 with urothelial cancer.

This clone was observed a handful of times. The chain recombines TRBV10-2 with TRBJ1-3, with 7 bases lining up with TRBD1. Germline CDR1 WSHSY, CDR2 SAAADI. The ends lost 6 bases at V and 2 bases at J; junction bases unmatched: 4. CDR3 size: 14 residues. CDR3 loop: CASSLTGTGNTIYF. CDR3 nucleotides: TGCGCCAGCAGCCTGACAGGGACTGGAAACACCATATATTTT.

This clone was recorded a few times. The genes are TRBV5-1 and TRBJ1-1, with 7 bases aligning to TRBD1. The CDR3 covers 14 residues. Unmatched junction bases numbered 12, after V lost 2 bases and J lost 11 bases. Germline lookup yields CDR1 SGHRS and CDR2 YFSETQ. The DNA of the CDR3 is TGCGCCAGCAGCTTTATTACAGGGGAAGTTGAGGCTTTCTTT. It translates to CASSFITGEVEAFF.

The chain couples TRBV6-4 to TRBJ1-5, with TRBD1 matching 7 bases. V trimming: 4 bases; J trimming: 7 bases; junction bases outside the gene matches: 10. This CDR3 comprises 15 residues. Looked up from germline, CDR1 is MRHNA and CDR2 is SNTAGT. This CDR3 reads CASSADRVQGQPQHF. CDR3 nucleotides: TGTGCCAGCAGTGCCGACAGGGTCCAGGGACAGCCCCAGCATTTT.

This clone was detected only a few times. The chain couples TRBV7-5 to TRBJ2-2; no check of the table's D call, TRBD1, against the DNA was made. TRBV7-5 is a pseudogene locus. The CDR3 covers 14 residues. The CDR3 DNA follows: TGTGCCAGCAGGCCGGGACAGAACACCGGGGAGCTGTTTTTT. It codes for CASRPGQNTGELFF.

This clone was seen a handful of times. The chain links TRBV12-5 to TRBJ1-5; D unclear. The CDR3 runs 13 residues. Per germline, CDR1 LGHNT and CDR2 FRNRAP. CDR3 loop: CASNLGRGQPQHF. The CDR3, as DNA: TGTGCCAGCAACCTCGGCCGGGGACAGCCCCAGCATTTT.

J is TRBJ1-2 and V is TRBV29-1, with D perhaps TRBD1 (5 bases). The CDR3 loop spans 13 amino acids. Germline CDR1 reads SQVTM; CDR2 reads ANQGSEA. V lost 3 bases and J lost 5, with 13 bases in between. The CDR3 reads CSVDEWGKYGYTF. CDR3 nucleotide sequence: TGCAGCGTTGATGAGTGGGGGAAATATGGCTACACCTTC.

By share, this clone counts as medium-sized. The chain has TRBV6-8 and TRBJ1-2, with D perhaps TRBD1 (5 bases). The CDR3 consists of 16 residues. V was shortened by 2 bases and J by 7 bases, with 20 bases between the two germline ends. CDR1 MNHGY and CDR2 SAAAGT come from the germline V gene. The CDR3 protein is CASSYRNPGEGSGYTF. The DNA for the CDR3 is TGTGCCAGCAGTTACAGGAACCCGGGGGAGGGAAGTGGCTACACCTTC.

CDR3 amino acids: CASSGGQGGQPQHF. The CDR3 DNA reads TGTGCCAGCAGCGGCGGACAGGGTGGTCAGCCCCAGCATTTT. The V and J genes are TRBV2 and TRBJ1-5; 8 bases map to TRBD1. Trimming removed 6 bases from V and 6 bases from J; junction bases left unmatched: 7. CDR3 length: 14 residues. Per germline, CDR1 SNHLY and CDR2 FYNNEI.

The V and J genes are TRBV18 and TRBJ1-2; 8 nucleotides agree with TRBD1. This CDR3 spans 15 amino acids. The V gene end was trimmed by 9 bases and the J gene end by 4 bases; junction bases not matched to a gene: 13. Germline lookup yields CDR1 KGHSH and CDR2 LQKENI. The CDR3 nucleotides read TGTGCCAGTTCAACCTCACAGGGGGAAGGCTATGGCTACACCTTC. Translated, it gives CASSTSQGEGYGYTF.

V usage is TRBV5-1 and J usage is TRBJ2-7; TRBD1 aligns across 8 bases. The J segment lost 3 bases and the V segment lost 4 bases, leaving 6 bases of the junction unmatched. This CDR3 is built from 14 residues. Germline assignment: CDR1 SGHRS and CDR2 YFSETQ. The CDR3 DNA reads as TGCGCCAGCAGCCTGGACAGGGTAGGCTACGAGCAGTACTTC. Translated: CASSLDRVGYEQYF.

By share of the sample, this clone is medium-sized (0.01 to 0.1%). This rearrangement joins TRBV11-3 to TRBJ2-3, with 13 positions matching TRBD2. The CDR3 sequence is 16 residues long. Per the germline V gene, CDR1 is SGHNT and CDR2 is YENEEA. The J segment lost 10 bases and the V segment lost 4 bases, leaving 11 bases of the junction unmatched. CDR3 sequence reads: CASSSGLAGTLIAQYF. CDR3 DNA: TGTGCCAGCAGCTCGGGACTAGCGGGGACCCTCATCGCGCAGTATTTT.

The CDR3 loop reads CASSLRGQGAVGYTF. CDR3 nucleotides: TGTGCCAGCAGTCTACGGGGACAGGGGGCTGTTGGCTACACCTTC. This chain joins TRBV6-8 and TRBJ1-2; 12 nucleotides agree with TRBD1. After removal of 5 bases from V and 7 bases from J, the junction contained 8 bases not matched to a gene. Germline V gene data show CDR1 as MNHGY and CDR2 as SAAAGT. The CDR3 sequence is 15 residues long.

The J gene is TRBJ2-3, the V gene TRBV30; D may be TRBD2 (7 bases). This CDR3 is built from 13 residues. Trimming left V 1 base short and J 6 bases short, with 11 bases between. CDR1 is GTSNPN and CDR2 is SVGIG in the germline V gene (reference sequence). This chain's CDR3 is CAWSDRGADTQYF. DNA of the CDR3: TGTGCCTGGAGTGACCGGGGGGCGGATACGCAGTATTTT.

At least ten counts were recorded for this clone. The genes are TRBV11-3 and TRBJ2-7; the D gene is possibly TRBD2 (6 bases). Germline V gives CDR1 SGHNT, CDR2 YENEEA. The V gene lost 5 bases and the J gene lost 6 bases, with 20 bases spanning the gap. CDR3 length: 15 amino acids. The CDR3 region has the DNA TGTGCCAGCAGCCTCAGTCTTGGAGGGTCGGGCGAGCAGTACTTC. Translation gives CASSLSLGGSGEQYF. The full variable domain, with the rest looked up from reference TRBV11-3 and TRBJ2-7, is EAGVVQSPRYKIIEKKQPVAFWCNPISGHNTLYWYLQNLGQGPELLIRYENEEAVDDSQLPKDRFSAERLKGVDSTLKIQPAELGDSAVYLCASSLSLGGSGEQYFGPGTRLTVT.

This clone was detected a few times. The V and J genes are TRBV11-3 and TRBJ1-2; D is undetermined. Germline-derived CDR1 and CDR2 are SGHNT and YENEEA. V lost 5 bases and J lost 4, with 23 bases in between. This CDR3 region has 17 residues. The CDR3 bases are TGTGCCAGCAGCACCCCGTTCTATCTCGGAAAGACCTATGGCTACACCTTC. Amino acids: CASSTPFYLGKTYGYTF.

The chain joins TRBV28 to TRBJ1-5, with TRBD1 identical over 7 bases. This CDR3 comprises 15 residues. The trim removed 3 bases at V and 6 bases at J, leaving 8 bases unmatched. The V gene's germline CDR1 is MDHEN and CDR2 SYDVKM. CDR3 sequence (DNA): TGTGCCAGCAGTTTCAACAGGGGAACTAGTCAGCCCCAGCATTTT. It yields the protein CASSFNRGTSQPQHF.

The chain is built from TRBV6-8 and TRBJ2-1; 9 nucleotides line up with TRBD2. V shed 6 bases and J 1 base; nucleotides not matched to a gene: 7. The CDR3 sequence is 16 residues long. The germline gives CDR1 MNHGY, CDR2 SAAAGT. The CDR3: CASREPRGGSYNEQFF. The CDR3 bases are TGTGCCAGCAGGGAGCCGCGGGGGGGTTCCTACAATGAGCAGTTCTTC.

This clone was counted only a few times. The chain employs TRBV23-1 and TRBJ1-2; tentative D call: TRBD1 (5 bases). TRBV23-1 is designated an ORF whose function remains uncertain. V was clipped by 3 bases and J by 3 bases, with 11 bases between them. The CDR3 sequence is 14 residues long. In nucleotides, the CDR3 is TGCGCCAGCAGTCACCCCGGGGCGCACTATGGCTACACCTTC. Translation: CASSHPGAHYGYTF.

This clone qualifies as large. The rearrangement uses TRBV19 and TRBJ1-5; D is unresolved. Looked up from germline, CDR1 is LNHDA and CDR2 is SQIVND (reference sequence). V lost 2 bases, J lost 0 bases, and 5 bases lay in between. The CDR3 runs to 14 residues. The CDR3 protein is CASSIWGSNQPQHF. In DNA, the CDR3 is TGTGCCAGTAGTATATGGGGTAGCAATCAGCCCCAGCATTTT.

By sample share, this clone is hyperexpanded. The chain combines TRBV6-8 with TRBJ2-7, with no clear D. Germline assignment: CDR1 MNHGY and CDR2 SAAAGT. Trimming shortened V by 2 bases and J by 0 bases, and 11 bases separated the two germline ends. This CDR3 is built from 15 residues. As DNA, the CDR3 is TGTGCCAGCAGTTACACCCCGGTTCCCTCCTACGAGCAGTACTTC. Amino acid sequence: CASSYTPVPSYEQYF.

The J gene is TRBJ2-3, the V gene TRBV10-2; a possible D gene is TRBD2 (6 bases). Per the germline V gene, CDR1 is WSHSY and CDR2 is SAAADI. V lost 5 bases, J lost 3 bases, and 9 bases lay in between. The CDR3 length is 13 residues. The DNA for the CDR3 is TGCGCCAGCAGTCGGAGGGGAACAGATACGCAGTATTTT. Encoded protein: CASSRRGTDTQYF.

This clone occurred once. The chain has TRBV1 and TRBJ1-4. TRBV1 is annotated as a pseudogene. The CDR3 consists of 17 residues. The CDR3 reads CASSQDGVRTGGEKLFF. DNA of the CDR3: TGCGCCAGCAGCCAAGACGGGGTTAGGACGGGGGGCGAAAAACTGTTTTTT.

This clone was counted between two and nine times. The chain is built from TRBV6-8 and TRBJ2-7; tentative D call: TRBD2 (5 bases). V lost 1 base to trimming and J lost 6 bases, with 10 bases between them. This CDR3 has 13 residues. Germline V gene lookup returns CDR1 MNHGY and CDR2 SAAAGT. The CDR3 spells CASSYYTSSEQYF. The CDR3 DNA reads TGTGCCAGCAGTTACTATACTAGTAGCGAGCAGTACTTC.

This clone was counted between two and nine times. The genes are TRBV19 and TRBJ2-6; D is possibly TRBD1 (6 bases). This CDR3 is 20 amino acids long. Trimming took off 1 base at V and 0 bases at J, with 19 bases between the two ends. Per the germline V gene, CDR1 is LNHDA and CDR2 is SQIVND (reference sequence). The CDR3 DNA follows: TGTGCCAGTAGTATAGGGGCCGGGATAGGGGGTTTCTCTGGGGCCAACGTCCTGACTTTC. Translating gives CASSIGAGIGGFSGANVLTF. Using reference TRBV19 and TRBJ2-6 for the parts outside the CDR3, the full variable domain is DGGITQSPKYLFRKEGQNVTLSCEQNLNHDAMYWYRQDPGQGLRLIYYSQIVNDFQKGDIAEGYSVSREKKESFPLTVTSAQKNPTAFYLCASSIGAGIGGFSGANVLTFGAGSRLTVL.